Below are 18 T cell receptor beta chains sequenced from a single sample in a study of monozygotic twins with cystic fibrosis. Assay used: immunoSEQ multiplex PCR; TCRdb lists only in-frame clones, some missing. The data hold about 24,000 clones, with about 91% observed a single time. Sequencing used blood. These receptors were taken from a girl aged 2 to 10 with cystic fibrosis.

V is TRBV6-5 and J is TRBJ2-1; D unclear. The CDR3 extends over 15 amino acids. From germline, CDR1 is MNHEY and CDR2 SVGAGI. V was shortened by 6 bases and J by 7 bases, with 19 bases between the two germline ends. CDR3 nucleotide sequence: TGTGCCAGCAGACCTCACGCCTCTTTCATAAATGAGCAGTTCTTC. It yields the protein CASRPHASFINEQFF.

The gene calls are TRBV9 and TRBJ1-1, with D possibly being TRBD1 (5 bases). Between the trimmed V and J ends, which lost 5 bases and 1 base, there was a span of 9 bases. Germline CDR1 reads SGDLS; CDR2 reads YYNGEE. The CDR3 sequence is 13 residues long. CDR3 coding DNA: TGTGCCAGCAGGCGGGGGGAGAACACTGAAGCTTTCTTT. It encodes CASRRGENTEAFF.

This rearrangement joins TRBV4-3 to TRBJ2-7, with D unresolved. The CDR3 runs 15 residues. Trimming removed 1 base from V and 3 bases from J, with 13 bases in between. Germline values: CDR1 LGHNA, CDR2 YSLEER. The CDR3 DNA is TGCGCCAGCAGCCAAGGTTCGGACCCCATCTACGAGCAGTACTTC. This encodes CASSQGSDPIYEQYF.

The chain links TRBV5-1 to TRBJ2-7; 9 bases fit TRBD1. The CDR3 consists of 14 residues. J was trimmed by 3 bases and V by 3 bases; bases with no gene match: 4. Germline-derived CDR1 and CDR2 are SGHRS and YFSETQ. In DNA, the CDR3 is TGCGCCAGCAGCTCACAGGGGGCTATCTACGAGCAGTACTTC. As protein: CASSSQGAIYEQYF. The whole variable domain, filled in from reference TRBV5-1 and TRBJ2-7, reads KAGVTQTPRYLIKTRGQQVTLSCSPISGHRSVSWYQQTPGQGLQFLFEYFSETQRNKGNFPGRFSGRQFSNSRSEMNVSTLELGDSALYLCASSSQGAIYEQYFGPGTRLTVT.

V gene TRBV6-5 combines with J gene TRBJ2-7; D call uncertain. V dropped 2 bases and J dropped 3 bases, with 8 bases sitting between them. CDR1 is MNHEY and CDR2 is SVGAGI in the germline V gene. The CDR3 is made up of 13 amino acids. This CDR3 is CASSYGQRYEQYF. The CDR3 coding sequence is TGTGCCAGCAGTTACGGGCAGCGCTACGAGCAGTACTTC.

This clone was counted a single time. The J gene is TRBJ2-3, the V gene TRBV4-1, with TRBD2 matching over 9 bases. The V gene's germline CDR1 is MGHRA and CDR2 YSYEKL. Unmatched junction bases numbered 9, after V lost 0 bases and J lost 2 bases. The CDR3 has 18 amino acids. CDR3 DNA: TGCGCCAGCAGCCAAGAAAGGACTAGCGCCCGCTTCACAGATACGCAGTATTTT. It is translated as CASSQERTSARFTDTQYF.

A single count supports this clone. V gene TRBV5-1 combines with J gene TRBJ2-7; 8 bases are shared with TRBD2. The CDR3 totals 15 residues. V trimming: 5 bases; J trimming: 2 bases; junction bases outside the gene matches: 9. CDR1 and CDR2 (germline): SGHRS, YFSETQ. CDR3 nucleotide sequence: TGCGCCAGCAGGTACGGGACTAGTTCCACCTACGAGCAGTACTTC. Translating it yields CASRYGTSSTYEQYF.

This chain connects TRBV12-5 to TRBJ1-2; D may be TRBD1 (6 bases). The CDR3 is 13 amino acids. CDR1 and CDR2 from the germline V gene are LGHNT and FRNRAP. V was cut by 1 base and J by 5 bases, with 8 bases left in between. The CDR3, as DNA: TGTGCTAGTGGTTTGGGCCAGGGGTATGGCTACACCTTC. Its protein product is CASGLGQGYGYTF.

The chain combines TRBV25-1 with TRBJ2-5, with 10 bases fitting TRBD1. CDR3 length: 14 residues. The J segment lost 5 bases and the V segment lost 3 bases, leaving 3 bases of the junction unmatched. The V gene's germline CDR1 is MGHDK and CDR2 SYGVNS. CDR3 bases: TGTGCCAGCAGTGAGACAGGGGGCCGGGAGACCCAGTACTTC. This codes for CASSETGGRETQYF. The entire variable domain, with the rest obtained from reference TRBV25-1 and TRBJ2-5, is as follows: EADIYQTPRYLVIGTGKKITLECSQTMGHDKMYWYQQDPGMELHLIHYSYGVNSTEKGDLSSESTVSRIRTEHFPLTLESARPSHTSQYLCASSETGGRETQYFGPGTRLLVL.

The chain links TRBV10-1 to TRBJ1-1; D perhaps matches TRBD1 (5 bases). The CDR3 contains 16 residues. Trimming shortened V by 7 bases and J by 0 bases, and 18 bases separated the two germline ends. Looked up from germline, CDR1 is WNHNN and CDR2 is SYGVQD (reference sequence). The CDR3, as DNA: TGCGCCAGCACCTTTGACAGATCTAACATGAACACTGAAGCTTTCTTT. This encodes CASTFDRSNMNTEAFF.

The chain carries TRBV15 and TRBJ1-6, with TRBD1 identical over 8 bases. The CDR3 consists of 15 residues. Germline V CDR1 and CDR2: LNHNV, YYDKDF (reference sequence). Unmatched junction bases numbered 5, after V lost 0 bases and J lost 10 bases. The CDR3 sequence is CATSRDRTGSSPLHF. The CDR3 nucleotides read TGTGCCACCAGCAGAGATAGGACAGGGTCATCACCCCTCCACTTT.

This rearrangement joins TRBV6-1 to TRBJ2-7; maybe TRBD2 (6 bases). In germline, CDR1 is MNHNS, CDR2 SASEGT. V was trimmed by 3 bases and J by 2 bases, leaving 17 bases between them. CDR3 size: 16 residues. CDR3 nucleotides: TGTGCCAGCAGTGACCTCGGGGGATCGATGCCCTACGAGCAGTACTTC. This encodes CASSDLGGSMPYEQYF.

This clone was observed once. V usage is TRBV19 and J usage is TRBJ1-1, with 7 bases matching TRBD1. The CDR3 covers 14 residues. Losses at the gene ends were 6 bases for V and 5 bases for J; bases not matched to a gene: 9. CDR1 and CDR2 (germline): LNHDA, SQIVND (reference sequence). The CDR3 DNA reads TGTGCCAGTAGCCCGTCAGGGGGTGGGACTGAAGCTTTCTTT. Residues: CASSPSGGGTEAFF.

The chain uses TRBV5-6 and TRBJ2-1; no clear D. This CDR3 contains 14 residues. Germline CDR1 reads SGHDT; CDR2 reads YYEEEE. V dropped 2 bases and J dropped 5 bases, with 11 bases sitting between them. The chain's CDR3 is CASSFVTTDNEQFF. The DNA of the CDR3 is TGTGCCAGCAGCTTCGTGACAACAGACAATGAGCAGTTCTTC.

This chain connects TRBV4-3 to TRBJ2-7; D remains unclear. V was pared by 0 bases and J by 3 bases, with 12 bases between. The CDR3 loop spans 15 amino acids. CDR1 and CDR2 from the germline V gene are LGHNA and YSLEER. CDR3 bases: TGCGCCAGCAGCCAAGATTTCGGACCAAACTACGAGCAGTACTTC. Its translation is CASSQDFGPNYEQYF.

This chain uses TRBV2 with TRBJ2-7; 10 bases align to TRBD2. After removal of 6 bases from V and 3 bases from J, the junction contained 8 bases not matched to a gene. Germline CDR1 and CDR2: SNHLY and FYNNEI. This CDR3 has 15 residues. CDR3 amino acids: CASRIGLAENYEQYF. CDR3 DNA: TGTGCCAGCAGGATAGGACTAGCGGAGAACTACGAGCAGTACTTC.

In its sample, this clone was seen once. J is TRBJ1-1 and V is TRBV2; 7 nucleotides agree with TRBD1. Looked up from germline, CDR1 is SNHLY and CDR2 is FYNNEI. The CDR3 sequence is 15 residues long. The J segment lost 3 bases and the V segment lost 2 bases, leaving 6 bases of the junction unmatched. The CDR3 nucleotides read TGTGCCAGCAGTGAAAGGGGGCTGGTGGACACTGAAGCTTTCTTT. Translated, it gives CASSERGLVDTEAFF.

The V and J genes are TRBV4-3 and TRBJ2-4; possible D gene TRBD1, 6 bases. V was clipped by 0 bases and J by 1 base, with 13 bases between them. The CDR3 has 17 residues. Germline values: CDR1 LGHNA, CDR2 YSLEER. In DNA, the CDR3 is TGCGCCAGCAGCCAAGAGGTCCAGGGGACGGCCAAAAACATTCAGTACTTC. This encodes CASSQEVQGTAKNIQYF.